Below, 26 T cell receptor beta chains from the same sample are listed, as sequenced in a study of CD8 T cells in ankylosing spondylitis. One entry per CDR3 protein, called by TCRdb with MiXCR from the 5' RACE reads. The repertoire includes 150,000 to 200,000 distinct CDR3 sequences, 10% to 15% of them detected once, and roughly 11% sits in the top ten. The specimen was blood, either unsorted or a sorted T cell fraction (not recorded which). All receptors come from a female donor with ankylosing spondylitis or in good health (not recorded which).

This clonotype was seen many times. The gene calls are TRBV29-1 and TRBJ1-2; D not resolved. CDR3 length: 11 residues. The V end was cut by 3 bases, the J end by 3 bases, with 5 bases between. CDR1 is SQVTM, CDR2 ANQGSEA, per germline. The CDR3 here is CSVDPDYGYTF. In DNA, the CDR3 is TGCAGCGTTGACCCCGACTATGGCTACACCTTC.

This clonotype was recorded a few times. At one of its ends the junction is not consistent with the germline gene, which may arise from a read error. The gene calls are TRBV20-1 and TRBJ1-1, with D perhaps TRBD1 (5 bases). Germline loops: CDR1 DFQATT, CDR2 SNEGSKA (reference sequence). The CDR3 spans 15 residues. The CDR3 DNA reads as TGCAGTGCTAGAGATTCGGAGGGACTGAACACTGAAGCCTTCTTT. This sequence encodes CSARDSEGLNTEAFF.

About this clonotype itself: A read error may be the cause here, since a much bigger clone is one base away. This chain connects TRBV9 to TRBJ1-5, with no clear D. The germline CDR1 and CDR2 sequences are SGDLS and YYNGEE. The CDR3 is 14 residues long. The CDR3 DNA reads as TGTGCCAGCAGCCCGCTAGCTAGCACTCAGCCCCAGCATTTT. Its protein is CASSPLASTQPQHF.

This clonotype has ten or more counts. V gene TRBV5-1 combines with J gene TRBJ1-5; 7 nucleotides match TRBD1. Germline CDR1 and CDR2: SGHRS and YFSETQ. The CDR3 extends over 14 amino acids. The J segment lost 4 bases and the V segment lost 4 bases, leaving 5 bases of the junction unmatched. The DNA for the CDR3 is TGCGCCAGCAGCACGGGACAGCAGAATCAGCCCCAGCATTTT. This encodes CASSTGQQNQPQHF.

On this clonotype: A much bigger clone sits one base away, suggesting this may be a read error. The chain is built from TRBV12-3 or TRBV12-4 and TRBJ2-3, with 9 nucleotides matching TRBD2. The CDR3 spans 16 residues. Trimming removed 5 bases from V and 6 bases from J; junction bases left unmatched: 12. In DNA form, the CDR3 reads TGTGCCAGCAGTACGGCTAGCGGGGTGCTTGGGGATACGCAGTATTTT. Its translation: CASSTASGVLGDTQYF.

This clonotype was seen more than once but under ten times. This rearrangement joins TRBV11-1 to TRBJ2-7, with 8 positions matching TRBD1. V shed 5 bases and J 2 bases; nucleotides not matched to a gene: 5. Germline values: CDR1 SGHAT, CDR2 FQDESV (reference sequence). The CDR3 length is 14 residues. CDR3 residues: CASSRGQGPYEQYF. The CDR3 bases are TGTGCCAGCAGCAGAGGACAGGGCCCCTACGAGCAGTACTTC. The complete variable domain, with remaining parts taken from reference TRBV11-1 and TRBJ2-7, reads EAEVAQSPRYKITEKSQAVAFWCDPISGHATLYWYRQILGQGPELLVQFQDESVVDDSQLPKDRFSAERLKGVDSTLKIQPAELGDSAMYLCASSRGQGPYEQYFGPGTRLTVT.

This clonotype has at least ten counts. This chain links TRBV27 with TRBJ2-6; 7 bases match TRBD1. This CDR3 spans 17 amino acids. With V trimmed by 6 bases and J by 2 bases, 10 bases remained unmatched. Germline V gene sequence: CDR1 MNHEY, CDR2 SMNVEV (reference sequence). CDR3 in amino acids: CASSYATGRTGANVLTF. CDR3 in DNA: TGTGCCAGCAGCTATGCGACAGGGAGAACTGGGGCCAACGTCCTGACTTTC.

This clonotype was counted at least ten times. The chain uses TRBV20-1 and TRBJ2-7; D may be TRBD2 (5 bases). CDR1 and CDR2 from the germline V gene are DFQATT and SNEGSKA (reference sequence). Trimming removed 4 bases from V and 9 bases from J, with 19 bases in between. The CDR3 extends over 13 amino acids. The CDR3 sequence: CSAKEDSDVRQYF. CDR3 DNA sequence: TGCAGTGCTAAGGAGGACTCCGATGTCCGGCAGTACTTC.

The genes are TRBV11-2 and TRBJ1-1; D gene ambiguous. Germline V gene data show CDR1 as SGHAT and CDR2 as FQNNGV. Trimming took 1 base from V and 8 from J, leaving 8 bases between them. The CDR3 totals 12 residues. The CDR3 protein is CASSLGVQEAFF. The CDR3, as DNA: TGTGCCAGCAGCTTAGGAGTACAGGAAGCTTTCTTT. The entire variable domain, with the rest obtained from reference TRBV11-2 and TRBJ1-1, is as follows: EAGVAQSPRYKIIEKRQSVAFWCNPISGHATLYWYQQILGQGPKLLIQFQNNGVVDDSQLPKDRFSAERLKGVDSTLKIQPAKLEDSAVYLCASSLGVQEAFFGQGTRLTVV.

In its sample, this clonotype was seen many times. The J gene is TRBJ2-3, the V gene TRBV4-3; no reliable D call. V was pared by 0 bases and J by 4 bases, with 11 bases between. The germline CDR1 and CDR2 sequences are LGHNA and YSLEER. The CDR3 is 15 amino acids. CDR3 DNA sequence: TGCGCCAGCAGCCAAGAGGGAAAAGGCCCAGATACGCAGTATTTT. Translating gives CASSQEGKGPDTQYF.

Many counts were recorded for this clonotype. The chain uses TRBV5-6 and TRBJ2-5, with D perhaps TRBD2 (6 bases). The V end lost 4 bases, the J end lost 5 bases, and 30 bases lay between the germline ends. Germline assignment: CDR1 SGHDT and CDR2 YYEEEE. This CDR3 contains 19 residues. The CDR3 coding sequence is TGTGCCAGCAGCCCCCGCGGACTAATAGGTGGCCTAGTCTGGGAGACCCAGTACTTC. Translation: CASSPRGLIGGLVWETQYF. Full variable domain (rest looked up from reference TRBV5-6 and TRBJ2-5): DAGVTQSPTHLIKTRGQQVTLRCSPKSGHDTVSWYQQALGQGPQFIFQYYEEEERQRGNFPDRFSGHQFPNYSSELNVNALLLGDSALYLCASSPRGLIGGLVWETQYFGPGTRLLVL.

Regarding this clonotype: A much larger clone lies a single base off, so this may be a read error. The J gene is TRBJ1-1, the V gene TRBV12-3 or TRBV12-4; no clear D gene. With 1 base removed from V and 4 bases from J, the gap between germline ends came to 10 bases. The CDR3 sequence is 14 residues long. The CDR3 loop reads CASSLVGRSTEAFF. CDR3 DNA: TGTGCCAGCAGTTTAGTGGGTAGGAGCACTGAAGCTTTCTTT.

The chain links TRBV20-1 to TRBJ2-5; the D gene is possibly TRBD2 (5 bases). The CDR3 length is 13 residues. The ends were cut back, 6 bases at V and 4 bases at J, with 15 bases in the middle. Germline CDR1 and CDR2: DFQATT and SNEGSKA (reference sequence). The CDR3 spells CSASGYSGETQYF. In nucleotides, the CDR3 is TGCAGTGCCTCGGGGTATAGTGGAGAGACCCAGTACTTC.

In this sample, this clonotype turned up many times. V and J are TRBV3-1 and TRBJ2-6, with 8 nucleotides matching TRBD2. Germline-derived CDR1 and CDR2 are LGHDT and YNNKEL (reference sequence). Germline trimming cut 6 bases from V and 4 bases from J; bases unmatched to any gene: 5. CDR3 size: 15 residues. CDR3 coding DNA: TGTGCCAGCAGGGGATCTAGCGGGGGGGCCAACGTCCTGACTTTC. Protein: CASRGSSGGANVLTF.

This clonotype was seen ten or more times. This chain uses TRBV9 with TRBJ2-6, with TRBD1 as a possible D gene (6 bases). With 7 bases removed from V and 2 bases from J, the gap between germline ends came to 13 bases. The CDR3 contains 15 residues. The germline CDR1 and CDR2 sequences are SGDLS and YYNGEE. This CDR3 is CASEKGGTGANVLTF. Here the CDR3 DNA reads TGTGCCAGCGAAAAAGGGGGAACTGGGGCCAACGTCCTGACTTTC.

This clonotype was counted many times. The DNA of the CDR3 is TGTGCCAGCAGCCCGGGACACCCCGACAATCAGCCCCAGCATTTT. Translating it yields CASSPGHPDNQPQHF. The V call is TRBV12-3 or TRBV12-4, the J call TRBJ1-5; D is perhaps TRBD1 (6 bases). V was shortened by 6 bases and J by 3 bases, with 15 bases between the two germline ends. The CDR3 covers 15 residues.

Many counts were recorded for this clonotype. V usage is TRBV25-1 and J usage is TRBJ1-1; maybe TRBD1 (5 bases). V was clipped by 0 bases and J by 4 bases, with 15 bases between them. This CDR3 contains 16 residues. Germline V gives CDR1 MGHDK, CDR2 SYGVNS. The CDR3 bases are TGTGCCAGCAGTGAATATCTAGGAGTCAGGGTCACTGAAGCTTTCTTT. Translating gives CASSEYLGVRVTEAFF.

This clonotype was recorded at least ten times. V gene TRBV7-2 combines with J gene TRBJ2-1; 11 bases agree with TRBD2. V dropped 2 bases and J dropped 6; count of bases not matched to a gene: 3. The CDR3 extends over 15 amino acids. CDR1 and CDR2 from the germline V gene are SGHTA and FQGNSA. For the CDR3, the DNA is TGTGCCAGCAGCTTATTAGCGGGAGGGTTCAATGAGCAGTTCTTC. Protein product: CASSLLAGGFNEQFF.

V usage is TRBV7-9 and J usage is TRBJ2-1, with D possibly being TRBD2 (6 bases). Germline CDR1 reads SEHNR; CDR2 reads FQNEAQ (reference sequence). V was pared by 5 bases and J by 16 bases, with 21 bases between. The CDR3 is 13 amino acids. Here the CDR3 reads CASSPGAGSRKFF. CDR3 DNA sequence: TGTGCCAGCAGCCCCGGGGCGGGGAGTCGTAAATTCTTC.

A few counts support this clonotype. CDR3 protein: CASSPQGRPNEKLFF. CDR3 bases: TGTGCCAGCAGTCCTCAGGGGAGACCTAATGAAAAACTGTTTTTT. This rearrangement joins TRBV27 to TRBJ1-4; a weak D match, TRBD1 (6 bases). Germline V gene sequence: CDR1 MNHEY, CDR2 SMNVEV (reference sequence). The CDR3 loop spans 15 amino acids. V was trimmed by 5 bases and J by 3 bases, leaving 13 bases between them.

Many counts were recorded for this clonotype. The rearrangement uses TRBV11-2 and TRBJ1-3; the D is unclear. This CDR3 comprises 16 residues. V was pared by 5 bases and J by 0 bases, with 14 bases between. From germline, CDR1 is SGHAT and CDR2 FQNNGV. DNA of the CDR3: TGTGCCAGCAGCCTGCCGTTGGGGTCCTCTGGAAACACCATATATTTT. Translated, it gives CASSLPLGSSGNTIYF.

The CDR3 is CASRMNRGKPVDEQFF. The CDR3 DNA reads TGTGCCAGCAGGATGAACCGAGGGAAGCCTGTGGATGAGCAGTTCTTC. V usage is TRBV7-6 and J usage is TRBJ2-1; TRBD2 is a possible D gene (5 bases). V was pared by 6 bases and J by 8 bases, with 23 bases between. CDR1 SGHVS and CDR2 FNYEAQ come from the germline V gene. The CDR3 is made up of 16 amino acids.

This clonotype was observed at least ten times. The chain carries TRBV7-2 and TRBJ2-7; 8 nucleotides align to TRBD1. After removal of 5 bases from V and 2 bases from J, the junction contained 5 bases not matched to a gene. The length of the CDR3 is 14 residues. Germline V gene sequence: CDR1 SGHTA, CDR2 FQGNSA. CDR3 DNA: TGTGCCAGCAGCCTTGACAGGGGAGCCTACGAGCAGTACTTC. Its protein product is CASSLDRGAYEQYF.

Concerning this clonotype: This may come from a read error, since a much larger clone is one base off. The chain combines TRBV20-1 with TRBJ2-1; no clear D. Trimming pared 5 bases from V and 5 bases from J, leaving 16 bases between. The CDR3 has 14 residues. The germline CDR1 and CDR2 sequences are DFQATT and SNEGSKA (reference sequence). This CDR3 reads CSARPGFKDNEQFF. DNA of the CDR3: TGCAGTGCTCGCCCCGGTTTTAAGGACAATGAGCAGTTCTTC.

The genes are TRBV27 and TRBJ2-1; D might be TRBD2 (7 bases). Germline CDR1 MNHEY, CDR2 SMNVEV (reference sequence). V lost 3 bases and J lost 8, with 17 bases in between. This CDR3 comprises 15 residues. The CDR3 DNA follows: TGTGCCAGCAGTTTTCAGGCGGGGGCGGGATATGAGCAGTTCTTC. This codes for CASSFQAGAGYEQFF.

This chain joins TRBV5-1 and TRBJ2-7; D might be TRBD2 (7 bases). Trimming removed 4 bases from V and 0 bases from J, with 20 bases in between. Germline lookup yields CDR1 SGHRS and CDR2 YFSETQ. This CDR3 contains 17 residues. As DNA, the CDR3 is TGCGCCAGCAGCCCCGGCCTAGGGGGGGGCCTCTCCTACGAGCAGTACTTC. Its translation is CASSPGLGGGLSYEQYF.